The 18 T cell receptor beta chains given below trace back to one sample, sequenced in a study of cytomegalovirus exposure and HLA in healthy donors. PCR was performed using 60 Vbeta and 13 Jbeta primers. The assay was immunoSEQ multiplex PCR, and TCRdb's table has in-frame clones only and misses some. The table shows 110,000 or so clones, with over 65% occurring only once. The source material was PBMCs. Source of these receptors: a woman in her twenties or thirties in good health and CMV-seropositive.

The V call is TRBV4-1, the J call TRBJ2-1; a possible D gene is TRBD2 (5 bases). Trimming cost V 0 bases and J 0 bases, with 12 bases left between them. Germline-derived CDR1 and CDR2 are MGHRA and YSYEKL. CDR3 size: 17 residues. In nucleotides, the CDR3 is TGCGCCAGCAGCCAAGATCGAGCGGTTTACTCCTACAATGAGCAGTTCTTC. The encoded protein is CASSQDRAVYSYNEQFF.

CDR3 sequence reads: CASSPMTAVGNTIYF. The CDR3 coding sequence is TGTGCCAGCAGTCCCATGACGGCGGTTGGAAACACCATATATTTT. The chain recombines TRBV2 with TRBJ1-3; D is unclear. The V gene lost 5 bases and the J gene lost 3 bases, with 14 bases spanning the gap. This CDR3 comprises 15 residues. Germline CDR1 SNHLY, CDR2 FYNNEI.

The chain recombines TRBV6-1 with TRBJ1-5; D possibly corresponds to TRBD1 (6 bases). This CDR3 has 13 amino acids. Germline CDR1 reads MNHNS; CDR2 reads SASEGT. The V end lost 7 bases, the J end lost 5 bases, and 12 bases lay between the germline ends. CDR3 amino acids: CASTRDKYQPQHF. CDR3 nucleotide sequence: TGTGCCAGCACCCGGGACAAGTATCAGCCCCAGCATTTT.

The chain is built from TRBV10-3 and TRBJ2-5; D may be TRBD2 (6 bases). The CDR3 sequence is 14 residues long. Germline loops: CDR1 ENHRY, CDR2 SYGVKD. V lost 0 bases and J 5 bases, leaving 10 bases between the germline ends. CDR3 DNA sequence: TGTGCCATCAGTGAGTCGGGGGGACGGGAGACCCAGTACTTC. As protein: CAISESGGRETQYF.

This chain uses TRBV9 with TRBJ2-7; D may be TRBD1 (5 bases). V dropped 2 bases and J dropped 2 bases, with 11 bases sitting between them. This CDR3 is built from 14 residues. CDR1 and CDR2 from the germline V gene are SGDLS and YYNGEE. The CDR3 here is CASSVARDPYEQYF. CDR3 sequence (DNA): TGTGCCAGCAGCGTTGCCAGGGATCCCTACGAGCAGTACTTC.

The chain combines TRBV19 with TRBJ1-1; 8 bases align to TRBD1. The length of the CDR3 is 13 residues. J gave up 5 bases and V 4 bases, and 3 bases lay outside the gene matches. Germline lookup yields CDR1 LNHDA and CDR2 SQIVND (reference sequence). CDR3 coding DNA: TGTGCCAGTAGTACCCGGGACAGGACTGAAGCTTTCTTT. Residues: CASSTRDRTEAFF.

The gene calls are TRBV7-9 and TRBJ1-4, with 9 bases aligning to TRBD1. This CDR3 region has 15 residues. J lost 6 bases, V lost 5 bases, and 7 bases had no gene match. The germline gives CDR1 SEHNR, CDR2 FQNEAQ (reference sequence). This CDR3 reads CASSLPGQGDEKLFF. CDR3 bases: TGTGCCAGCAGCCTACCGGGACAGGGCGATGAAAAACTGTTTTTT.

V is TRBV18 and J is TRBJ2-2; D ambiguous. Trimming took off 2 bases at V and 2 bases at J, with 12 bases between the two ends. CDR1 KGHSH and CDR2 LQKENI come from the germline V gene. The CDR3 is 16 amino acids. DNA of the CDR3: TGTGCCAGCTCACCAGAGCTAATAGAAAACACCGGGGAGCTGTTTTTT. Its translation: CASSPELIENTGELFF.

The chain recombines TRBV27 with TRBJ1-1; perhaps TRBD1 as D (6 bases). With 1 base removed from V and 0 bases from J, the gap between germline ends came to 9 bases. The CDR3 totals 15 residues. Germline CDR1 and CDR2: MNHEY and SMNVEV (reference sequence). The CDR3 here is CASSLWGPLNTEAFF. Here the CDR3 DNA reads TGTGCCAGCAGTTTATGGGGGCCTTTGAACACTGAAGCTTTCTTT.

CDR3 nucleotides: TGCGCCAGCAGCTTACCGAGTCTATTAGGCTACACCTTC. Translation: CASSLPSLLGYTF. V is TRBV5-1 and J is TRBJ1-2, with D unclear. The CDR3 length is 13 residues. Germline lookup yields CDR1 SGHRS and CDR2 YFSETQ. V was shortened by 2 bases and J by 8 bases, with 13 bases between the two germline ends.

The V gene is TRBV5-1, the J gene TRBJ2-3, with no clear D. V was clipped by 0 bases and J by 4 bases, with 6 bases between them. This CDR3 comprises 13 residues. Germline-derived CDR1 and CDR2 are SGHRS and YFSETQ. CDR3 DNA: TGCGCCAGCAGCTTGGTTCCCGCAGATACGCAGTATTTT. Protein sequence: CASSLVPADTQYF.

The chain has TRBV5-6 and TRBJ1-2, with no clear D. V gave up 1 base and J gave up 0 bases, with 10 bases separating them. Per the germline V gene, CDR1 is SGHDT and CDR2 is YYEEEE. The CDR3 is 15 amino acids. DNA for the CDR3: TGTGCCAGCAGCTTGTCGGTCGTAGCTAACTATGGCTACACCTTC. This encodes CASSLSVVANYGYTF.

The rearrangement links TRBV19 to TRBJ2-7; a possible D gene is TRBD1 (6 bases). CDR3 size: 14 residues. V shed 9 bases and J shed 1 base, with 16 bases lying between them. Per germline, CDR1 LNHDA and CDR2 SQIVND (reference sequence). This chain's CDR3 is CASKPSTGSYEQYF. The DNA for the CDR3 is TGTGCCAGCAAGCCTTCCACAGGGTCCTACGAGCAGTACTTC.

J is TRBJ1-1 and V is TRBV27; no clear D gene. Germline CDR1 reads MNHEY; CDR2 reads SMNVEV (reference sequence). The CDR3 loop spans 11 amino acids. V lost 7 bases to trimming and J lost 8 bases, with 11 bases between them. The CDR3 spells CASITEREAFF. In DNA form, the CDR3 reads TGTGCCAGCATCACAGAAAGAGAAGCTTTCTTT.

This clone appeared a few times. V is TRBV6-7 and J is TRBJ1-5, with D uncertain. TRBV6-7 is an open reading frame whose function is uncertain. V was clipped by 1 base and J by 0 bases, with 7 bases between them. This CDR3 is built from 15 residues. This chain's CDR3 is CASSYFGLSNQPQHF. CDR3 coding DNA: TGTGCCAGCAGTTACTTTGGGCTTAGCAATCAGCCCCAGCATTTT.

The chain employs TRBV25-1 and TRBJ2-2, with 14 bases fitting TRBD2. With V trimmed by 7 bases and J by 6 bases, 10 bases remained unmatched. Looked up from germline, CDR1 is MGHDK and CDR2 is SYGVNS. The CDR3 contains 17 residues. The CDR3 DNA follows: TGTGCCAGCATCGGGGGCGGGACTAGCGGGAGCTCCGGGGAGCTGTTTTTT. It specifies CASIGGGTSGSSGELFF. The full variable domain, rest sourced from reference TRBV25-1 and TRBJ2-2, is EADIYQTPRYLVIGTGKKITLECSQTMGHDKMYWYQQDPGMELHLIHYSYGVNSTEKGDLSSESTVSRIRTEHFPLTLESARPSHTSQYLCASIGGGTSGSSGELFFGEGSRLTVL.

This clone has only a few counts. The chain uses TRBV7-6 and TRBJ2-7, with TRBD2 matching 10 bases. The junction had 8 bases not matched to a gene; V was cut back by 5 bases and J by 1 base. The CDR3 consists of 16 residues. Looked up from germline, CDR1 is SGHVS and CDR2 is FNYEAQ. The CDR3 sequence is CASSPLGSGGSYEQYF. DNA for the CDR3: TGTGCCAGCAGCCCCCTCGGTAGCGGGGGGTCCTACGAGCAGTACTTC.

The J gene is TRBJ2-3, the V gene TRBV18, with TRBD2 identical over 10 bases. The length of the CDR3 is 17 residues. Germline V lookup: CDR1 KGHSH, CDR2 LQKENI. J gave up 2 bases and V 0 bases, and 5 bases lay outside the gene matches. CDR3 nucleotides: TGTGCCAGCTCACCACCCTTGCTAGCGGGGGACACAGATACGCAGTATTTT. As protein: CASSPPLLAGDTDTQYF.